Sequencing of this T cell receptor (beta chain) was carried out in a study of blood T cell repertoires in COVID-19. At the level of the study: The United States, Italy and Spain supplied acute and convalescent COVID-19 samples. Sources were T cells, B-cell-depleted T cells, or PBMCs; the material itself was cDNA or gDNA.

Two negative PCRs, clearance, or symptom resolution characterized the recovered Cohort 3 donors. Repertoires were generated with immunoSEQ multiplex PCR, while TCRdb's copy carries only in-frame clones and drops some. The profile shows under 200,000 clones, 75% to 90% of them singletons. The TCR was taken from a woman aged 55-69 years who had recovered from COVID-19. The sequencing input was PBMCs or T cells enriched from blood (not recorded which).

The CDR3 here is CASRITGGNTEAFF. CDR3 sequence (DNA): TGTGCCAGCAGGATAACAGGGGGCAACACTGAAGCTTTCTTT. The J gene is TRBJ1-1, the V gene TRBV3-1 (or the pseudogene TRBV3-2), with 9 bases lining up with TRBD1. The CDR3 runs 14 residues. The V segment lost 6 bases and the J segment 2 bases; nucleotides outside the gene matches: 4. CDR1 and CDR2 (germline): LGHDT, YNNKEL (reference sequence).